This T cell receptor (beta chain) was documented in a study of identical twins. The CDR3 is 14 residues long. Trimming took off 10 bases at V and 2 bases at J, with 12 bases between the two ends. Germline V gives CDR1 ENHRY, CDR2 SYGVKD. Each CDR3 protein gets one entry after TCRdb re-called the 5' RACE reads with MiXCR. Of fewer than 550,000 distinct CDR3 sequences in the sample, roughly 15% were seen once. A few counts support this clonotype. The sample also formed part of further work on yellow fever vaccine responses in identical twins.

Material: CD4+ T cells sorted from blood. The V gene is TRBV10-3, the J gene TRBJ1-6; D is uncertain. This TCR derives from a woman younger than 35 in good health. The CDR3 loop is CATKDGPYNSPLHF. The CDR3 DNA follows: TGTGCCACCAAGGACGGACCCTATAATTCACCCCTCCACTTT.